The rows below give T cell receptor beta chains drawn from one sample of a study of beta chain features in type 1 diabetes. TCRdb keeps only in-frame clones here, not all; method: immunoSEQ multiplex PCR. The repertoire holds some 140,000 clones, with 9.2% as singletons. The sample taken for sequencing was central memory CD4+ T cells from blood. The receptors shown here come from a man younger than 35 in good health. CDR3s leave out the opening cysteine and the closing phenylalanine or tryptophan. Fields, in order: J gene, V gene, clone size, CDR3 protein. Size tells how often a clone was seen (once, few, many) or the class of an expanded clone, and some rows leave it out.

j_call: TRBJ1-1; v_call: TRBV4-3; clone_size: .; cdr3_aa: ASSRTGGFNTEAF
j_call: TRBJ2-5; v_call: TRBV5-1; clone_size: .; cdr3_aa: ASSLEPVTGVETQY
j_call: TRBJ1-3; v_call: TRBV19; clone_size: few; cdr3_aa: ASSAAGTGNTIY
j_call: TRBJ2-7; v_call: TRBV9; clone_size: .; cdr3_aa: ASSVGTGGSYEQY
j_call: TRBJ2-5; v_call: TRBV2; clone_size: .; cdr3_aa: ASGQGGETQY
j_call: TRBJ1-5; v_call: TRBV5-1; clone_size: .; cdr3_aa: ASSESGNQPQH
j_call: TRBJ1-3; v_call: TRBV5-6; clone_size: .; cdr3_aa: ASSLRQLGGNTIY
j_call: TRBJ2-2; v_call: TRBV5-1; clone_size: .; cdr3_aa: ASSLGQGRNTGELF
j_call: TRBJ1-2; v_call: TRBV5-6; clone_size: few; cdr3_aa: ASSLGGRGYGYT
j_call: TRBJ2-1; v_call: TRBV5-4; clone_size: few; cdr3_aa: ASSQRTEGYNEQF
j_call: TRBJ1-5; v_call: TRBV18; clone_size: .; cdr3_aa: ASSPPPDRDQPQH
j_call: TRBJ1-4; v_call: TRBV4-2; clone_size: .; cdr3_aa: ASSQDSQNEKLF
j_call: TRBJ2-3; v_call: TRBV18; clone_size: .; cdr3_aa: ASSPQAGGDTQY